This T cell receptor beta chain was profiled in a study of CD8 T cells in Susac syndrome. Random hexamers primed reverse transcription of about 0.45 to 1 ug RNA. One entry per CDR3 protein results from TCRdb running MiXCR on the immunoSEQ multiplex PCR reads. In the table there are hundreds of thousands of distinct CDR3 sequences, 85% of which are singletons. The CDR3 runs to 15 residues. V was clipped by 3 bases and J by 6 bases, with 17 bases between them. Germline V CDR1 and CDR2: SGHAT, FQNNGV. Overall study results and limits: As acknowledged by the study, its TCR sequencing and HLA analysis included a relatively small number of individuals.

CD8+ and CD4+ blood T cells underwent TCR beta sequencing. TEMRA cells were FACS-enriched, and CD8+ and CD4+ T cells were isolated negatively. As concerns this clonotype: As yet, its antigen is unknown.

The sample consisted of CD8+ T cells from PBMCs. The chain carries TRBV11-2 and TRBJ1-2; D possibly corresponds to TRBD1 (6 bases). This receptor was identified in a human donor with multiple sclerosis. CDR3 protein: CASSFDRSLSDGYTF. CDR3 in DNA: TGTGCCAGCAGCTTCGACAGGTCTCTTTCGGATGGCTACACCTTC.